These 21 T cell receptor beta chains came from one sample sequenced in a study of blood T cell repertoires in COVID-19. Profiling relied on immunoSEQ multiplex PCR, and the TCRdb table lists in-frame clones only, not all of them. The sample holds 25,000 to 30,000 clones, about 80% seen once. Sequenced sample: peripheral blood. All receptors come from a man between 65 and 85 years old with acute or convalescent COVID-19.

J is TRBJ2-3 and V is TRBV27, with TRBD2 identical over 13 bases. V shed 8 bases and J 2 bases; nucleotides not matched to a gene: 10. The CDR3 sequence is 17 residues long. CDR1 is MNHEY, CDR2 SMNVEV, per germline (reference sequence). CDR3 in DNA: TGTGCCAGCCGAAATACGGGACTAGCGGGACTCACAGATACGCAGTATTTT. Translated, it gives CASRNTGLAGLTDTQYF.

The V and J genes are TRBV9 and TRBJ2-3, with TRBD1 matching 9 bases. Trimming at V came to 9 bases and at J to 2 bases, leaving 7 bases not matched to a gene. CDR1 and CDR2 from the germline V gene are SGDLS and YYNGEE. The CDR3 is 14 residues long. The CDR3 bases are TGTGCCACCTCACAGGGGGCGGACACAGATACGCAGTATTTT. Protein: CATSQGADTDTQYF. Together with reference TRBV9 and TRBJ2-3, the CDR3 gives the full variable domain: DSGVTQTPKHLITATGQRVTLRCSPRSGDLSVYWYQQSLDQGLQFLIQYYNGEERAKGNILERFSAQQFPDLHSELNLSSLELGDSALYFCATSQGADTDTQYFGPGTRLTVL.

This clone was seen only a few times. The genes are TRBV4-1 and TRBJ2-7; weak D call: TRBD1 (6 bases). Germline V gene lookup returns CDR1 MGHRA and CDR2 YSYEKL. The V gene lost 5 bases and the J gene lost 0 bases, with 20 bases spanning the gap. This CDR3 is 17 amino acids long. CDR3 in amino acids: CASSTRRPGTNSYEQYF. CDR3 DNA: TGCGCCAGCAGCACCCGCCGTCCTGGGACAAACTCCTACGAGCAGTACTTC.

This clone was recorded a few times. J is TRBJ2-5 and V is TRBV6-1; 8 bases align to TRBD1. Losses at the gene ends were 1 base for V and 4 bases for J; bases not matched to a gene: 8. In germline, CDR1 is MNHNS, CDR2 SASEGT. The CDR3 length is 16 residues. CDR3 bases: TGTGCCAGCAGTGAAGGCATCTCAGGGGGCGTAGAGACCCAGTACTTC. Translating it yields CASSEGISGGVETQYF.

The chain couples TRBV9 to TRBJ2-1; 11 nucleotides line up with TRBD2. With 3 bases clipped from V and 10 bases from J, the junction kept 12 bases outside the gene matches. The germline V gene encodes CDR1 SGDLS and CDR2 YYNGEE. The CDR3 spans 16 residues. CDR3 region: CASSERGSGRDGEQFF. The DNA of the CDR3 is TGTGCCAGCAGCGAGAGGGGTAGCGGGAGGGATGGGGAGCAGTTCTTC.

The chain uses TRBV11-1 and TRBJ2-3; 9 nucleotides agree with TRBD1. Germline CDR1 reads SGHAT; CDR2 reads FQDESV (reference sequence). CDR3 length: 15 amino acids. V gave up 5 bases and J gave up 3 bases; unmatched junction bases: 6. CDR3 nucleotide sequence: TGTGCCAGCAGCCCCGGACAGGGGAGGACAGATACGCAGTATTTT. This gives the protein CASSPGQGRTDTQYF. Full variable domain (remainder filled in from reference TRBV11-1 and TRBJ2-3): EAEVAQSPRYKITEKSQAVAFWCDPISGHATLYWYRQILGQGPELLVQFQDESVVDDSQLPKDRFSAERLKGVDSTLKIQPAELGDSAMYLCASSPGQGRTDTQYFGPGTRLTVL.

This chain connects TRBV3-1 (or the pseudogene TRBV3-2) to TRBJ2-2; tentative D call: TRBD1 (6 bases). CDR1 and CDR2 (germline): LGHDT, YNNKEL (reference sequence). V lost 3 bases and J 0 bases, leaving 8 bases between the germline ends. The CDR3 is 15 residues long. The CDR3 is CASSQNRANTGELFF. CDR3 in DNA: TGTGCCAGCAGCCAGAACAGGGCGAACACCGGGGAGCTGTTTTTT.

V is TRBV11-2 and J is TRBJ2-7; 11 bases fit TRBD2. Trimming at V came to 6 bases and at J to 2 bases, leaving 3 bases not matched to a gene. This CDR3 comprises 14 residues. CDR1 SGHAT and CDR2 FQNNGV come from the germline V gene. CDR3 DNA: TGTGCCAGCAGGAGACTAGCGGGAACCTACGAGCAGTACTTC. Its translation: CASRRLAGTYEQYF.

This clone was recorded a few times. The chain couples TRBV24-1 to TRBJ1-4, with D possibly being TRBD1 (5 bases). The germline V gene encodes CDR1 KGHDR and CDR2 SFDVKD. CDR3 size: 18 residues. Trimming pared 1 base from V and 3 bases from J, leaving 17 bases between. The CDR3 here is CATSDLKGRVASNEKLFF. CDR3 DNA sequence: TGTGCCACCAGTGATTTAAAGGGCAGGGTGGCTTCTAATGAAAAACTGTTTTTT.

The V gene is TRBV28, the J gene TRBJ2-1; 7 bases match TRBD2. Losses at the gene ends were 3 bases for V and 0 bases for J; bases not matched to a gene: 5. Germline loops: CDR1 MDHEN, CDR2 SYDVKM. This CDR3 comprises 16 residues. As DNA, the CDR3 is TGTGCCAGCAGTTTGGCTAGCGGACACTCCTACAATGAGCAGTTCTTC. Translating it yields CASSLASGHSYNEQFF.

The rearrangement links TRBV28 to TRBJ1-1, with 12 bases fitting TRBD1. Germline V gene sequence: CDR1 MDHEN, CDR2 SYDVKM. V trimming: 5 bases; J trimming: 3 bases; junction bases outside the gene matches: 10. The CDR3 is made up of 17 amino acids. CDR3 DNA: TGTGCCAGCAGTCCGGCCGGGACAGGGGGCGGGTACACTGAAGCTTTCTTT. This sequence encodes CASSPAGTGGGYTEAFF.

This chain uses TRBV5-6 with TRBJ2-3, with TRBD2 identical over 8 bases. This CDR3 spans 15 amino acids. Trimming removed 4 bases from V and 2 bases from J; junction bases left unmatched: 6. The V gene's germline CDR1 is SGHDT and CDR2 YYEEEE. The CDR3 is CASSPGGPITDTQYF. CDR3 coding DNA: TGTGCCAGCAGCCCGGGGGGGCCCATCACAGATACGCAGTATTTT. Variable domain in full (rest from reference TRBV5-6 and TRBJ2-3): DAGVTQSPTHLIKTRGQQVTLRCSPKSGHDTVSWYQQALGQGPQFIFQYYEEEERQRGNFPDRFSGHQFPNYSSELNVNALLLGDSALYLCASSPGGPITDTQYFGPGTRLTVL.

The chain employs TRBV6-5 and TRBJ1-5; 7 positions agree with TRBD1. Germline V lookup: CDR1 MNHEY, CDR2 SVGAGI. Germline trimming cut 6 bases from V and 3 bases from J; bases unmatched to any gene: 8. This CDR3 is built from 15 residues. CDR3 region: CASSSGTASNQPQHF. CDR3 coding DNA: TGTGCCAGCAGCTCTGGGACAGCCTCCAATCAGCCCCAGCATTTT.

The genes are TRBV6-5 and TRBJ1-5; 9 bases match TRBD1. The length of the CDR3 is 15 residues. The ends lost 6 bases at V and 3 bases at J; junction bases unmatched: 6. Germline values: CDR1 MNHEY, CDR2 SVGAGI. The chain's CDR3 is CASSLDRGNNQPQHF. For the CDR3, the DNA is TGTGCCAGCAGCCTGGACAGGGGAAACAATCAGCCCCAGCATTTT.

This sequence joins TRBV5-5 and TRBJ1-2; 7 nucleotides align to TRBD1. The germline gives CDR1 SGHKS, CDR2 YYEKEE (reference sequence). CDR3 length: 13 residues. Unmatched junction bases numbered 7, after V lost 4 bases and J lost 7 bases. CDR3 sequence (DNA): TGTGCCAGCAGCCTGTCAGGGGGGAGTGGCTACACCTTC. It specifies CASSLSGGSGYTF.

CDR3 amino acids: CASRPRTGQNTGELFF. The DNA for the CDR3 is TGTGCCAGCAGACCTAGGACAGGGCAGAACACCGGGGAGCTGTTTTTT. The chain uses TRBV2 and TRBJ2-2, with 8 bases matching TRBD1. J lost 1 base, V lost 6 bases, and 7 bases had no gene match. CDR3 length: 16 residues. Germline V gene sequence: CDR1 SNHLY, CDR2 FYNNEI. Looking up the rest from reference TRBV2 and TRBJ2-2 gives the full variable domain: EPEVTQTPSHQVTQMGQEVILRCVPISNHLYFYWYRQILGQKVEFLVSFYNNEISEKSEIFDDQFSVERPDGSNFTLKIRSTKLEDSAMYFCASRPRTGQNTGELFFGEGSRLTVL.

J is TRBJ1-1 and V is TRBV5-1; 7 nucleotides align to TRBD1. This CDR3 has 15 residues. Germline-derived CDR1 and CDR2 are SGHRS and YFSETQ. The trim removed 4 bases at V and 4 bases at J, leaving 10 bases unmatched. The CDR3 loop is CASSPGQPELTEAFF. As DNA, the CDR3 is TGCGCCAGCAGCCCGGGACAGCCGGAACTCACTGAAGCTTTCTTT.

The genes are TRBV14 and TRBJ2-7, with TRBD2 matching 14 bases. Trimming removed 2 bases from V and 7 bases from J; junction bases left unmatched: 7. Germline V gene sequence: CDR1 SGHDN, CDR2 FVKESK. CDR3 length: 16 residues. CDR3 in DNA: TGTGCCAGCAGCCAAAACCTGGGACTAGCGGGAGTAGAGCAGTACTTC. This translates into CASSQNLGLAGVEQYF.

This clone was found a few times. The chain couples TRBV6-2 or TRBV6-3 to TRBJ1-1, with D unresolved. The V end was cut by 3 bases, the J end by 10 bases, with 12 bases between. Germline CDR1 reads MNHEY; CDR2 reads SVGEGT. The CDR3 is 12 residues long. The CDR3 sequence: CASSYLLGRAFF. The DNA of the CDR3 is TGTGCCAGCAGTTATTTGCTAGGTAGAGCTTTCTTT.

The chain carries TRBV28 and TRBJ2-3; 12 bases match TRBD1. From germline, CDR1 is MDHEN and CDR2 SYDVKM. The CDR3 runs to 21 residues. CDR3 in DNA: TGTTCTTGCCGGGACAGGGGGCGCAAGGAGAGACTAGCGGCTATCACAGATACGCAGTATTTT. This sequence encodes CSCRDRGRKERLAAITDTQYF.

This chain uses TRBV19 with TRBJ1-1; TRBD1 agrees at 7 bases. The CDR3 contains 15 residues. J was trimmed by 1 base and V by 4 bases; bases with no gene match: 6. Germline CDR1 is LNHDA and CDR2 is SQIVND (reference sequence). CDR3 in amino acids: CASSRHRGGNTEAFF. The CDR3 DNA sequence: TGTGCCAGTAGTAGGCACAGGGGAGGGAACACTGAAGCTTTCTTT.